This T cell receptor (beta chain) was found in a study of T cells after yellow fever vaccination. This clonotype was counted only a few times. The antigen is unknown. Study-level points and caveats: A limited proportion of clonotypes was detected within both the CD4 and CD8 compartments. Clones that expanded after primary vaccination mostly reappeared after the booster (nearly 98% CD4, roughly 87% CD8).

With 5 bases removed from V and 8 bases from J, the gap between germline ends came to 12 bases. Per the germline V gene, CDR1 is SGHTA and CDR2 is FQGNSA. This CDR3 spans 12 amino acids. TCRdb itself ran the 5' RACE reads through MiXCR, one entry per CDR3 protein. Altogether some 560,000 distinct CDR3 sequences are present, 17% being singletons, with the ten largest covering approximately 15%. Sequenced material: PBMCs, taken around 5 days after the first yellow fever vaccination. The rearrangement joins TRBV7-2 to TRBJ1-1; D might be TRBD1 (5 bases). This receptor was taken from a young man who received the YFV17D yellow fever vaccine. The CDR3 bases are TGTGCCAGCAGCCGTACGGGGGGAGAAGCTTTCTTT. Residues: CASSRTGGEAFF.